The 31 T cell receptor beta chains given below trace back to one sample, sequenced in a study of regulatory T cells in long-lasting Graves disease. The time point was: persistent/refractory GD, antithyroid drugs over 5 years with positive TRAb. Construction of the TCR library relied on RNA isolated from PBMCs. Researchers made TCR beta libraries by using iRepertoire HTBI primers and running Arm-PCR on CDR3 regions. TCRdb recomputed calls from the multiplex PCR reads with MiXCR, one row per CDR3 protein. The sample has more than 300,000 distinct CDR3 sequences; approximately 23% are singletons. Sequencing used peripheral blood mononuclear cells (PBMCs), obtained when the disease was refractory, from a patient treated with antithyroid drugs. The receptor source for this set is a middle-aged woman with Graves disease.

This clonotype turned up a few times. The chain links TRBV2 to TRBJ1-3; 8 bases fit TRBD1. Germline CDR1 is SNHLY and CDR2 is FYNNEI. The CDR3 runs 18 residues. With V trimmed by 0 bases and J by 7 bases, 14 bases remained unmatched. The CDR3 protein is CASSEALGQGFPRNTIYF. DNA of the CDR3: TGTGCCAGCAGTGAAGCGCTTGGACAGGGTTTCCCGAGGAACACCATATATTTT.

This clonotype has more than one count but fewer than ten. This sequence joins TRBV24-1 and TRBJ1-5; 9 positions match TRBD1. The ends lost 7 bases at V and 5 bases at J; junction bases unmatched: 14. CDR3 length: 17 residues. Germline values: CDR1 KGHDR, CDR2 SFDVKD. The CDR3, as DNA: TGTGCCACCAGCCTCCGGGACAGGGTGTTGTGCTATCAGCCCCAGCATTTT. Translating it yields CATSLRDRVLCYQPQHF.

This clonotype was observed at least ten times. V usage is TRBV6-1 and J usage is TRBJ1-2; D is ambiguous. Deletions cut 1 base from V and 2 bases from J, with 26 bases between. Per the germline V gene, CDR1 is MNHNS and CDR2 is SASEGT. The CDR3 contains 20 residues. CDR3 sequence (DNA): TGTGCCAGCAGTGAAGTGGAAATTATTAGTGGAGACGACCCCAACTATGGCTACACCTTC. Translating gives CASSEVEIISGDDPNYGYTF.

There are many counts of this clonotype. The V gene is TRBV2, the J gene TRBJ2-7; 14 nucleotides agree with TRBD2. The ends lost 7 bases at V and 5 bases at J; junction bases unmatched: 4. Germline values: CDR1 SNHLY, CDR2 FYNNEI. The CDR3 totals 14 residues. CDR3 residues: CASIRTSGRHEQYF. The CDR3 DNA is TGTGCCAGCATCAGGACTAGCGGGAGGCACGAGCAGTACTTC.

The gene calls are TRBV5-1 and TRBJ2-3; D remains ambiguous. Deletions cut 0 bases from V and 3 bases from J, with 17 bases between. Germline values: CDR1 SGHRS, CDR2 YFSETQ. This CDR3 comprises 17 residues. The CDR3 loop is CASSLVLGYKITDTQYF. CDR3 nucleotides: TGCGCCAGCAGCTTGGTCTTGGGGTATAAAATAACAGATACGCAGTATTTT.

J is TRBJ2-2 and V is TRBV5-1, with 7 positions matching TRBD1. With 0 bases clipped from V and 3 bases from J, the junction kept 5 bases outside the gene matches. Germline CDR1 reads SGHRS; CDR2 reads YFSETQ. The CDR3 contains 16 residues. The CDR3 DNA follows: TGCGCCAGCAGCTTGGGCCGGACAGGCCACACCGGGGAGCTGTTTTTT. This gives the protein CASSLGRTGHTGELFF. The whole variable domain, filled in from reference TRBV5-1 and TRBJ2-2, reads KAGVTQTPRYLIKTRGQQVTLSCSPISGHRSVSWYQQTPGQGLQFLFEYFSETQRNKGNFPGRFSGRQFSNSRSEMNVSTLELGDSALYLCASSLGRTGHTGELFFGEGSRLTVL.

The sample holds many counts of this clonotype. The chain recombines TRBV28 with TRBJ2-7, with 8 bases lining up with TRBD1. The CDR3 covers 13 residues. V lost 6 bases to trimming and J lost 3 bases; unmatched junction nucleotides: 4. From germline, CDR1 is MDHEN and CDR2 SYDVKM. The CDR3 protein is CASRTGGFYEQYF. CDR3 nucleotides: TGTGCCAGCAGAACAGGGGGATTCTACGAGCAGTACTTC.

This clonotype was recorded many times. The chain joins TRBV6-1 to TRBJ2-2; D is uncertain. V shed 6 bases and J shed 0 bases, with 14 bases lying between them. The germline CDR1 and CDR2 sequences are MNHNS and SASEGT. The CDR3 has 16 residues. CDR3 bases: TGTGCCAGCAGGTTCGCGACCAACGCGAACACCGGGGAGCTGTTTTTT. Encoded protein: CASRFATNANTGELFF.

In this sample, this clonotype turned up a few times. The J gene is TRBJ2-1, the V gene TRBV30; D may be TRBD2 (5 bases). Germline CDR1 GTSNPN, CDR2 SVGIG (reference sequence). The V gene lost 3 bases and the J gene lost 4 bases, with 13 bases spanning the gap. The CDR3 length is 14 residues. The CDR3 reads CAWSTSGGYNEQFF. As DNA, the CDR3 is TGTGCCTGGAGCACCAGCGGCGGGTACAATGAGCAGTTCTTC.

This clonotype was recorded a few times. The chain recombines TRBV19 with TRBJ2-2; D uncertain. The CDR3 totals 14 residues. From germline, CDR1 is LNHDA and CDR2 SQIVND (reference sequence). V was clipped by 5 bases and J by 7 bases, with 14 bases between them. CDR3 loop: CASSLRVDRGELFF. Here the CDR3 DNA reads TGTGCCAGTAGTCTTCGGGTGGATCGCGGGGAGCTGTTTTTT.

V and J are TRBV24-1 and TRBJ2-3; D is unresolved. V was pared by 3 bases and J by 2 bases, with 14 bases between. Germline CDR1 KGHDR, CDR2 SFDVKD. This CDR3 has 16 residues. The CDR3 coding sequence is TGTGCCACCAGTGATGAATCCCGCGGCGACACAGATACGCAGTATTTT. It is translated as CATSDESRGDTDTQYF.

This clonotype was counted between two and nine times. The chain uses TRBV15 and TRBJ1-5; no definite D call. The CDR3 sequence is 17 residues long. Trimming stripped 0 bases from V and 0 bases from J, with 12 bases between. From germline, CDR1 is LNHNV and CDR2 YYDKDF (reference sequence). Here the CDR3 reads CATSRDRYLFSNQPQHF. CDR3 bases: TGTGCCACCAGCAGAGATCGGTACCTATTTAGCAATCAGCCCCAGCATTTT.

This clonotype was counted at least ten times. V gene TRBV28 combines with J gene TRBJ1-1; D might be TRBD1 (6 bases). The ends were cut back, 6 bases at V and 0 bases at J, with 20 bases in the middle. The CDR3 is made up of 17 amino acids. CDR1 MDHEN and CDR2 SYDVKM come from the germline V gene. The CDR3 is CASRDQTWTDMNTEAFF. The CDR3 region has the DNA TGTGCCAGCAGGGACCAGACATGGACAGACATGAACACTGAAGCTTTCTTT.

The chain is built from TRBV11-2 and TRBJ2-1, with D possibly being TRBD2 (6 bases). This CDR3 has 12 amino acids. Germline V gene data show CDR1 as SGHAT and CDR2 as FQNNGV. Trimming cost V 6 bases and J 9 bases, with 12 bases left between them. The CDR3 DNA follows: TGTGCCAGCAGGGACTACCGCGGTGAGCAGTTCTTC. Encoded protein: CASRDYRGEQFF.

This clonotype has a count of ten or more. DNA of the CDR3: TGTGCCAGCAAGAACTGGTCAGGGGGTCAGCCCCAGCATTTT. Its protein is CASKNWSGGQPQHF. The chain employs TRBV6-1 and TRBJ1-5; 7 nucleotides line up with TRBD1. The CDR3 has 14 residues. Germline values: CDR1 MNHNS, CDR2 SASEGT. V was clipped by 7 bases and J by 6 bases; unmatched bases: 9.

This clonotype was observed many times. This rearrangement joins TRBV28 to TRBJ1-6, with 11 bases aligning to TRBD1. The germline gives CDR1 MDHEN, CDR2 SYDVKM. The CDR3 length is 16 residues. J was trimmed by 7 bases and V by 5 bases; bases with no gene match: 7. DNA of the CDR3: TGTGCCAGCAGTCTCACCGGGACAGGGGGAAATTCACCCCTCCACTTT. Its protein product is CASSLTGTGGNSPLHF.

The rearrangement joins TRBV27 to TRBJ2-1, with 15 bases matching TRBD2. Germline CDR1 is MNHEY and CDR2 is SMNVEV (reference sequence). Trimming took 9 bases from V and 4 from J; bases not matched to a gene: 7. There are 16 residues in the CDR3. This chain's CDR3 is CASGNGTSGRYNEQFF. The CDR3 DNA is TGTGCCAGTGGTAACGGGACTAGCGGGAGGTACAATGAGCAGTTCTTC.

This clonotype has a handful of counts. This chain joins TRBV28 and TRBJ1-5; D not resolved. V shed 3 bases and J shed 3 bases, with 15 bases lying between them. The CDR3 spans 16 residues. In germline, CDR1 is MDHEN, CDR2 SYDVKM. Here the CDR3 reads CASSLPPGGFNQPQHF. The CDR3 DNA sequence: TGTGCCAGCAGTTTGCCGCCGGGCGGCTTCAATCAGCCCCAGCATTTT.

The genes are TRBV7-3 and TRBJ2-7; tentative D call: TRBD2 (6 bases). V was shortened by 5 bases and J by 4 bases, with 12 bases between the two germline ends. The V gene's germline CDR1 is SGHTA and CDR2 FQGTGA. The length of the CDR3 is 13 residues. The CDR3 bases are TGTGCCAGCAGCAAACTAGCAGGGTACGAGCAGTACTTC. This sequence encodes CASSKLAGYEQYF.

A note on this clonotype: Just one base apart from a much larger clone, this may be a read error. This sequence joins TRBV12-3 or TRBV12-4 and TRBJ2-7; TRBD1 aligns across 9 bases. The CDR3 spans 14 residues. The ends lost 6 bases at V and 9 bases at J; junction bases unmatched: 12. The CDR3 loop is CASRRTGVRNGQYF. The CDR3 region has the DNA TGTGCCAGCAGACGGACAGGGGTTCGGAACGGGCAGTACTTC.

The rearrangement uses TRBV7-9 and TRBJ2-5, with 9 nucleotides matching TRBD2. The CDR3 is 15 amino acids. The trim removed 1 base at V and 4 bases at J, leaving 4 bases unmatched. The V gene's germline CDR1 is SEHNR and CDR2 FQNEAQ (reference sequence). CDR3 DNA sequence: TGTGCCAGCAGCTTAGTAGCGGGAGTAGTAGAGACCCAGTACTTC. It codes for CASSLVAGVVETQYF. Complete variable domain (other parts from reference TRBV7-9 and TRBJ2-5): DTGVSQNPRHKITKRGQNVTFRCDPISEHNRLYWYRQTLGQGPEFLTYFQNEAQLEKSRLLSDRFSAERPKGSFSTLEIQRTEQGDSAMYLCASSLVAGVVETQYFGPGTRLLVL.

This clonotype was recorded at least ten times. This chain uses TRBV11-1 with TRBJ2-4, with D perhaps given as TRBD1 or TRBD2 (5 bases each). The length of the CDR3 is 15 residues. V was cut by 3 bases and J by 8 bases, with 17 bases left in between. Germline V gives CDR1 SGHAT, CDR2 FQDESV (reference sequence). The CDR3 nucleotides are TGTGCCAGCAGCTTTTATTCCAGGGACCTTGACATTCAGTACTTC. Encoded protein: CASSFYSRDLDIQYF. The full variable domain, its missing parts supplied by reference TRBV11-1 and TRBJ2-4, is EAEVAQSPRYKITEKSQAVAFWCDPISGHATLYWYRQILGQGPELLVQFQDESVVDDSQLPKDRFSAERLKGVDSTLKIQPAELGDSAMYLCASSFYSRDLDIQYFGAGTRLSVL.

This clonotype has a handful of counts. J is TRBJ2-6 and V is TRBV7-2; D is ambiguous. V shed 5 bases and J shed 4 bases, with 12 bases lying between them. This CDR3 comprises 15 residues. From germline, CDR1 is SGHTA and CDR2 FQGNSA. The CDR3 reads CASSPRESGANVLTF. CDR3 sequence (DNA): TGTGCCAGCAGCCCTCGTGAGTCCGGGGCCAACGTCCTGACTTTC.

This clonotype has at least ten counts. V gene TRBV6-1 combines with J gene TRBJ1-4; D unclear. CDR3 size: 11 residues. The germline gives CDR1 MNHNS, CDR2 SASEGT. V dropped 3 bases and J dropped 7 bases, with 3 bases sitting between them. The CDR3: CASSDSEKLFF. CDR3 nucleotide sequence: TGTGCCAGCAGTGACAGTGAAAAACTGTTTTTT.

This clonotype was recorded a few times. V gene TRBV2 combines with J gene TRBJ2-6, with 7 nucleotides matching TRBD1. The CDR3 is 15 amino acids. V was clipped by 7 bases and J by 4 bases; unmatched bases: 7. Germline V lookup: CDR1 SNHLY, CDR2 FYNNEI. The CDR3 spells CASTPGQAGANVLTF. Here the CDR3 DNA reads TGTGCCAGCACCCCCGGACAGGCCGGGGCCAACGTCCTGACTTTC.

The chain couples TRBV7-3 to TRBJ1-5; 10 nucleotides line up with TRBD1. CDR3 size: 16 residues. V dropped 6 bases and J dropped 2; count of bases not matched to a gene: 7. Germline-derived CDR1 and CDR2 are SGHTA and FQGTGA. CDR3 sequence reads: CASSPTGTGGNQPQHF. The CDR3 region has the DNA TGTGCCAGCAGTCCTACCGGGACAGGGGGCAATCAGCCCCAGCATTTT.

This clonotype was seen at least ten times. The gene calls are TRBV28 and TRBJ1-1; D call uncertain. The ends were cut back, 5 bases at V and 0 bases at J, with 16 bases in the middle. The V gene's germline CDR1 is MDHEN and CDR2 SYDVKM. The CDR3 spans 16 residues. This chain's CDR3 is CASSLGAGLMNTEAFF. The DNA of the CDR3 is TGTGCCAGCAGTCTCGGAGCAGGTTTGATGAACACTGAAGCTTTCTTT.

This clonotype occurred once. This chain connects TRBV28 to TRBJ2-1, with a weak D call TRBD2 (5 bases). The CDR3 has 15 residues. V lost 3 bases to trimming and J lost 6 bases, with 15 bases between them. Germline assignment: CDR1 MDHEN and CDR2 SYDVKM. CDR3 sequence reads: CASSFLEVQLNEQFF. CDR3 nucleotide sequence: TGTGCCAGCAGTTTTCTGGAGGTACAGCTCAATGAGCAGTTCTTC.

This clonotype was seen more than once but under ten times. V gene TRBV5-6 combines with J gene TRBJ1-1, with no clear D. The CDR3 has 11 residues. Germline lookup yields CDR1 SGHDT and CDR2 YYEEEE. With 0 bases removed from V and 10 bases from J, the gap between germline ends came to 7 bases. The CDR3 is CASSLAGRAFF. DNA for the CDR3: TGTGCCAGCAGCTTGGCTGGGAGAGCTTTCTTT.

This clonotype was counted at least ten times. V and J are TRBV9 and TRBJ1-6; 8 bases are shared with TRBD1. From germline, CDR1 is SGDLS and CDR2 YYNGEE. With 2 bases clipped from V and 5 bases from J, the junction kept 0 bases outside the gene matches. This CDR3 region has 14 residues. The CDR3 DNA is TGTGCCAGCAGCGTGGGACAGGATAATTCACCCCTCCACTTT. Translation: CASSVGQDNSPLHF.

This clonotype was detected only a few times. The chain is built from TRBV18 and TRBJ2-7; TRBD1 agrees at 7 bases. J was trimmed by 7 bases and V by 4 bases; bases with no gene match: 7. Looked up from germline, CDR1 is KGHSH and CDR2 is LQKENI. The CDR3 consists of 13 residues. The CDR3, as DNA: TGTGCCAGCTCACGACCGACAGGGCATGAGCAGTACTTC. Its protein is CASSRPTGHEQYF.